This T cell receptor (beta chain) stems from a study of blood T cell repertoires in COVID-19. Study background: Sites across the United States, Italy and Spain contributed samples from acute and convalescent COVID-19. Sample material is recorded as cDNA or gDNA derived from T cells, B-cell-depleted T cells, or PBMCs.

Per the original data handling: Amplification with reference gene primers provided the estimates of nucleated cell counts. Profiling relied on immunoSEQ multiplex PCR, and the TCRdb table lists in-frame clones only, not all of them. V and J calls and clone size come straight from that table; D and trimming were deduced from the DNA. The table records 110,000 or so clones, roughly 85% of them present only once. The CDR3 length is 13 residues. Between the trimmed V and J ends, which lost 4 bases and 8 bases, there was a span of 12 bases. CDR1 and CDR2 from the germline V gene are MNHEY and SVGEGT. The chain uses TRBV6-2 or TRBV6-3 and TRBJ2-1; D is possibly TRBD2 (5 bases). The sample comprised peripheral blood. This sequence was found in a man aged 40-49 years with acute or convalescent COVID-19. In nucleotides, the CDR3 is TGTGCCAGCAGTTTCATGGCTAGCCATGAGCAGTTCTTC. It specifies CASSFMASHEQFF.